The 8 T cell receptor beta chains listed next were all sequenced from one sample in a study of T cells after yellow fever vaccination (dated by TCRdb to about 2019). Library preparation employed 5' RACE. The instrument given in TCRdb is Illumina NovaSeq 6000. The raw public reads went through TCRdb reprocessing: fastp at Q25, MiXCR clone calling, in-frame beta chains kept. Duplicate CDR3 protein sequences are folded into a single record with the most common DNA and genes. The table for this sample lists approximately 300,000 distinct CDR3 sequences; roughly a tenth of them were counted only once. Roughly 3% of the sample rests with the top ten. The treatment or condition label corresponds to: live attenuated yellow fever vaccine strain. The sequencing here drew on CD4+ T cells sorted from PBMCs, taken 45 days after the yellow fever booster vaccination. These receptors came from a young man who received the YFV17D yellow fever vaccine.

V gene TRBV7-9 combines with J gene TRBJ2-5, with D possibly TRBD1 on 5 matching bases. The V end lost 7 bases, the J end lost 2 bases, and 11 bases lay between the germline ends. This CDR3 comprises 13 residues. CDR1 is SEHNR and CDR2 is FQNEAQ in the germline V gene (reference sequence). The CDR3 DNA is TGTGCCAGCATCTTTGACAGACAAGAGACCCAGTACTTC. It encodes CASIFDRQETQYF.

CDR3 DNA: TGTGCCAGCAGTCCAGAGGCGGGACAGGGCCACCGCTCTGGAAACACCATATATTTT. It translates to CASSPEAGQGHRSGNTIYF. This sequence joins TRBV7-2 and TRBJ1-3, with 9 bases fitting TRBD1. The CDR3 runs to 19 residues. Per the germline V gene, CDR1 is SGHTA and CDR2 is FQGNSA. Trimming at V came to 6 bases and at J to 0 bases, leaving 15 bases not matched to a gene.

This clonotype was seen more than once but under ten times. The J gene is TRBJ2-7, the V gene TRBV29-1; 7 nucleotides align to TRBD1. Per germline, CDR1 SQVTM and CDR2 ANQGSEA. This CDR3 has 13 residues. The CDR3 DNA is TGCAGCGTTGAAGACGTGGGGGACAGCGCTTTCGGCGTC. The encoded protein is CSVEDVGDSAFGV.

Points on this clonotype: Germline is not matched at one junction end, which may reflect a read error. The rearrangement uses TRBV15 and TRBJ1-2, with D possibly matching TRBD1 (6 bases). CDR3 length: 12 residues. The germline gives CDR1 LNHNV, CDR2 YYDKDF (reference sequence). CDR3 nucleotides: TGTGCCACCAGCAGAGATTTCGGGGGGCAAGACTTT. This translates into CATSRDFGGQDF.

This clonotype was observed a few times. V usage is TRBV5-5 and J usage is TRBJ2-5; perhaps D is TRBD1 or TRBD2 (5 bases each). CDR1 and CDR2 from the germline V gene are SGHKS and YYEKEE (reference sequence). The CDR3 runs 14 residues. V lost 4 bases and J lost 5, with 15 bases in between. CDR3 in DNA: TGTGCCAGCAGCCTCGAGGGGTCTTCGGAGACCCAGTACTTC. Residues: CASSLEGSSETQYF.

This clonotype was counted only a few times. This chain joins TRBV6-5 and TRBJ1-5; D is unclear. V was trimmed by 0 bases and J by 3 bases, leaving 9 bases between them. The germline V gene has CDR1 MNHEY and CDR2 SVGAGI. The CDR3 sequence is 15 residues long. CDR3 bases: TGTGCCAGCAGTTACTCCGGGGAAAACAATCAGCCCCAGCATTTT. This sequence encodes CASSYSGENNQPQHF.

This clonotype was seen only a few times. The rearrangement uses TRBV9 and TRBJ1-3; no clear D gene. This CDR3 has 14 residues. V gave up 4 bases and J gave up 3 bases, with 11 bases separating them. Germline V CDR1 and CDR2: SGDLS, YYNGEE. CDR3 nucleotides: TGTGCCAGCAGCCCCCCTCCAGATGGAAACACCATATATTTT. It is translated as CASSPPPDGNTIYF.

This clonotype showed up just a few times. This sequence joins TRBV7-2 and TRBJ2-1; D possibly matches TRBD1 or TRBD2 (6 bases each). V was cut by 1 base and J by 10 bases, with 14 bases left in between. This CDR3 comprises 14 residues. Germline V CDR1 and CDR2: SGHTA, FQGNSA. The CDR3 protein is CASSLVRLGGEQFF. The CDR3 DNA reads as TGTGCCAGCAGCTTAGTCCGATTGGGGGGCGAGCAGTTCTTC. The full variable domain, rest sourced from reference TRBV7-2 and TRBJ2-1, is GAGVSQSPSNKVTEKGKDVELRCDPISGHTALYWYRQSLGQGLEFLIYFQGNSAPDKSGLPSDRFSAERTGGSVSTLTIQRTQQEDSAVYLCASSLVRLGGEQFFGPGTRLTVL.